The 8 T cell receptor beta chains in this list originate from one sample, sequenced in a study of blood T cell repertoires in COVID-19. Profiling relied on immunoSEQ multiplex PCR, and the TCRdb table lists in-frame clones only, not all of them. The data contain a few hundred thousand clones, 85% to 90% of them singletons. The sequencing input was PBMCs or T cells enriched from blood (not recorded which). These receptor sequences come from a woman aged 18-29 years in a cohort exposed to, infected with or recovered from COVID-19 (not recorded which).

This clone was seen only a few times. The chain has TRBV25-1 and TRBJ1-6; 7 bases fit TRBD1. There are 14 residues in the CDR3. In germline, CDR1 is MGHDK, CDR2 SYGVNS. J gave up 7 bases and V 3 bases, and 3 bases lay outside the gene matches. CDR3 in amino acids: CASSDTGVNSPLHF. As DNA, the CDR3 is TGTGCCAGCAGTGATACAGGGGTCAATTCACCCCTCCACTTT. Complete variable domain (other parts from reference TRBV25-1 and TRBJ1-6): EADIYQTPRYLVIGTGKKITLECSQTMGHDKMYWYQQDPGMELHLIHYSYGVNSTEKGDLSSESTVSRIRTEHFPLTLESARPSHTSQYLCASSDTGVNSPLHFGNGTRLTVT.

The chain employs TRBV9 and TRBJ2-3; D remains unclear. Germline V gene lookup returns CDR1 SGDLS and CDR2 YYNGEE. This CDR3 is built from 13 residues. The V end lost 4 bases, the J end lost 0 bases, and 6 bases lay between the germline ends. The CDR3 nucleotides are TGTGCCAGCAGCTTTTCTAGCACAGATACGCAGTATTTT. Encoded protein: CASSFSSTDTQYF.

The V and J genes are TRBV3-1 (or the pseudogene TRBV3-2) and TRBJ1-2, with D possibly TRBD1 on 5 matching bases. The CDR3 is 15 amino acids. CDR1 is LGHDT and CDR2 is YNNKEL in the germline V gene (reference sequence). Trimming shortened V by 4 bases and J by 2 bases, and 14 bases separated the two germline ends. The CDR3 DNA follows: TGTGCCAGCAGCCTGGGCCCACAGGTCAACTATGGCTACACCTTC. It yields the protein CASSLGPQVNYGYTF.

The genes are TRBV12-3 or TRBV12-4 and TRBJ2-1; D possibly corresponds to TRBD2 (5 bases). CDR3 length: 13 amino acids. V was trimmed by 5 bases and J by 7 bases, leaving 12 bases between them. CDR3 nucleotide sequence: TGTGCCAGCAGTCCAACTAGTTTTAATGAGCAGTTCTTC. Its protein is CASSPTSFNEQFF.

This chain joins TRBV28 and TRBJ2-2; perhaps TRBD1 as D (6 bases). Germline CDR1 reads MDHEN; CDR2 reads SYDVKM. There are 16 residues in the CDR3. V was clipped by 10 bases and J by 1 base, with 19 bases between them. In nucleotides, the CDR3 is TGTGCCACCCTCCCAGCAGGGGTTGGGAACACCGGGGAGCTGTTTTTT. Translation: CATLPAGVGNTGELFF.

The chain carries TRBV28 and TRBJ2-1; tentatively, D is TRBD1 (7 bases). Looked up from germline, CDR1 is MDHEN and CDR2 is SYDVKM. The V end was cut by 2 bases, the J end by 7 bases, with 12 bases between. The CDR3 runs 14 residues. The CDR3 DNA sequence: TGTGCCAGCAGTTTACACCAGGGGGGTAATGAGCAGTTCTTC. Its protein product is CASSLHQGGNEQFF.

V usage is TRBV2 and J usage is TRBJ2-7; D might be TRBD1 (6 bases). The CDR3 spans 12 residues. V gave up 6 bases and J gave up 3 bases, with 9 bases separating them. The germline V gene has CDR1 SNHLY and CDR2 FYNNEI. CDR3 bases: TGTGCCAGCAGGGACAGAAACTACGAGCAGTACTTC. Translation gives CASRDRNYEQYF.

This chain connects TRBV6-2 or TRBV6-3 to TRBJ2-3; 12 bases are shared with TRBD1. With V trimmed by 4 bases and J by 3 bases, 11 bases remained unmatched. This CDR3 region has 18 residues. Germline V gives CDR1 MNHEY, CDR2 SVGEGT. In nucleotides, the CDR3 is TGTGCCAGCAGTTCCGGGACAGGGGGCTCGTCTATGACAGATACGCAGTATTTT. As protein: CASSSGTGGSSMTDTQYF.